This TCR beta chain was identified during a study of T cells in Graves' hyperthyroidism and ophthalmopathy. General observations from the study: Stable hyperthyroidism was told apart from ophthalmopathy by a model built on 13 V-J features.

TCR beta CDR3 regions were amplified from RNA transcripts. Using the HTBI primer set, a first-round RT-PCR was run on the TCR CDR3. MiXCR, run by TCRdb on the multiplex PCR reads, gives a single entry per CDR3 protein. Altogether roughly 500,000 distinct CDR3 sequences are present, 40% to 50% being singletons, with the ten largest covering around two fifths. Trimming took 1 base from V and 7 from J, leaving 13 bases between them. Germline values: CDR1 MGHDK, CDR2 SYGVNS. The CDR3 runs to 14 residues. Patients were excluded because of uncontrolled infection, other autoimmune disease, pregnancy or lactation. Clinical symptoms, serum thyroxine and TRAb, thyroid ultrasound and orbital computed tomography together formed the diagnostic basis. Of note for this clonotype: The antigen remains unidentified.

The sequence was collected from an adult woman with Graves' disease, either hyperthyroidism or ophthalmopathy (not recorded which). The chain uses TRBV25-1 and TRBJ2-5; no firm D call. Sequences were obtained from peripheral blood or thyroid tissue (not recorded which). CDR3: CASSELSRGVTQYF. In nucleotides, the CDR3 is TGTGCCAGCAGTGAATTATCCCGAGGAGTGACCCAGTACTTC.